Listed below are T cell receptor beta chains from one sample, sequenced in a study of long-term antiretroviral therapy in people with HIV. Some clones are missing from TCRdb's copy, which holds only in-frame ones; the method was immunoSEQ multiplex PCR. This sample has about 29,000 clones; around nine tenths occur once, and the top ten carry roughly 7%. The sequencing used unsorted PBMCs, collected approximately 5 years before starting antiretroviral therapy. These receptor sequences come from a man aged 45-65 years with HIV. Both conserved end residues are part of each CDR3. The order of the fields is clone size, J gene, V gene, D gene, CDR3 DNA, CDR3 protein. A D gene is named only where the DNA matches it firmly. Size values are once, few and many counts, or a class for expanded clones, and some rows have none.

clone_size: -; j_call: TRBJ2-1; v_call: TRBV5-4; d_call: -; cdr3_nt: TGTGCCAGCAGTCGGGTTTGGAGTGAGCAGTTCTTC; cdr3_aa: CASSRVWSEQFF
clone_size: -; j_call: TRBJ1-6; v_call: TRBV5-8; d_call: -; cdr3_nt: TGTGCCAGCAGCTTGGCCTGGGCAGCTAATTCACCCCTCCACTTT; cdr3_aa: CASSLAWAANSPLHF
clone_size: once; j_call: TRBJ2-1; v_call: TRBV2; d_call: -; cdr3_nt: TGTGCCATCCCAGGGGCGGGGGCGCAGTACAATGAGCAGTTCTTC; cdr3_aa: CAIPGAGAQYNEQFF
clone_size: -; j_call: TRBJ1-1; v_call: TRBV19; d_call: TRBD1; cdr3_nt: TGTGCCAGTAGTATAGGACAGGGGTGGAACACTGAAGCTTTCTTT; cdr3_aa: CASSIGQGWNTEAFF
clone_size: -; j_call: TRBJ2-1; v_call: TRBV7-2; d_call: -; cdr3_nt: TGTGCCAGCAGCTTCCCCTGGGTACAGGGTTACAATGAGCAGTTCTTC; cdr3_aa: CASSFPWVQGYNEQFF
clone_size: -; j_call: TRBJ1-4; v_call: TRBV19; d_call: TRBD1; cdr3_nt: TGTGCCAGCACAGGGGAGGGTCATGAAAAACTGTTTTTT; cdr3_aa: CASTGEGHEKLFF
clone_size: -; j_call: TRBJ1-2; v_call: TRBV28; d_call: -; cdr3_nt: TGTGCCAGCAGGTTAGGTGGTGGGGGTACTAACTATGGCTACACCTTC; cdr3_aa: CASRLGGGGTNYGYTF
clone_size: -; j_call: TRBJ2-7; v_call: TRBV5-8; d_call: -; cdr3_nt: TGTGCCAGCAGTATCGGGGTCCCCTACGAGCAGTACTTC; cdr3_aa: CASSIGVPYEQYF
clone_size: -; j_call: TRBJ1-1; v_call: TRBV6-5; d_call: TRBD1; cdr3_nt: TGTGCCAGCAGATCGACAGGGGTGACTGAAGCTTTCTTT; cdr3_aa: CASRSTGVTEAFF
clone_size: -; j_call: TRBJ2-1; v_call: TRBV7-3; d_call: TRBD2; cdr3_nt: TGTGCCAGCAGCTCCGCTCGGACTAGCGGGAGTAATGAGCAGTTCTTC; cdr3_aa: CASSSARTSGSNEQFF
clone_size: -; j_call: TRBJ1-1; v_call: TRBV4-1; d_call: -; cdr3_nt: TGCGCCAGCAGCCACCCAGGGCCGAGCACTGAAGCTTTCTTT; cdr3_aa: CASSHPGPSTEAFF
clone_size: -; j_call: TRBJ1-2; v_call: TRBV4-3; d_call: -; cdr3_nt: TGCGCCAGCAGCCAAGTACGGACTGCGGGCTACACCTTC; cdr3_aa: CASSQVRTAGYTF
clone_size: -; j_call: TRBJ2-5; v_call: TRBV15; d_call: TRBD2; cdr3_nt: TGTGCCACCAGCGGAGGCAGCGGGGGGAAAGAGACCCAGTACTTC; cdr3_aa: CATSGGSGGKETQYF
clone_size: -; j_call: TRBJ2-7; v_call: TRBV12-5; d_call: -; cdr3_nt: TGTGCTAGTGGTTTGGTACGAGGACTTTACGAGCAGTACTTC; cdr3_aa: CASGLVRGLYEQYF
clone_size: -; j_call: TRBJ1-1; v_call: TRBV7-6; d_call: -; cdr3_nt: TGTGCCAGCAGCTTATCCGGGGGTGGCACTGAAGCTTTCTTT; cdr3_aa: CASSLSGGGTEAFF
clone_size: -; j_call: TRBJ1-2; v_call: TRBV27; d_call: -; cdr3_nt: TGTGCCAGCAGCCGACGTCCAGGATTCTATGGCTACACCTTC; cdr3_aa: CASSRRPGFYGYTF
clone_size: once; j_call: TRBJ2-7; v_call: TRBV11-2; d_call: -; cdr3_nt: TGTGCCAGCAGCTCCCAGGGTTACGAGCAGTACTTC; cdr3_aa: CASSSQGYEQYF
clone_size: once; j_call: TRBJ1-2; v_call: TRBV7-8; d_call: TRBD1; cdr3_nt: TGTGCCAGCAGCCCGTTTACAGGGGACTATGGCTACACCTTC; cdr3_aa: CASSPFTGDYGYTF
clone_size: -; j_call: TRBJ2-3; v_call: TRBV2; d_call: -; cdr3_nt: TGTGCCAGCAGTAACTTCAGGGTCCCAGATACGCAGTATTTT; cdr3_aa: CASSNFRVPDTQYF
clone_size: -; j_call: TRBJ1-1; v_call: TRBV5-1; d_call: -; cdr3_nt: TGCGCCAGCAGCTTTGCGGGGTCCAAGAACACTGAAGCTTTCTTT; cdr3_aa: CASSFAGSKNTEAFF
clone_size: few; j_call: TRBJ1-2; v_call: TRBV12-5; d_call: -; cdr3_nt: TGTGCTAGTGGTTTGTCAGGGAAATTTGGCTACACCTTC; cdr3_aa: CASGLSGKFGYTF
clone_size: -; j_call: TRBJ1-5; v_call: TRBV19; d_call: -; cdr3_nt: TGTGCCAGTAACGGTCGACGGATGACACAGCCCCAGCATTTT; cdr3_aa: CASNGRRMTQPQHF
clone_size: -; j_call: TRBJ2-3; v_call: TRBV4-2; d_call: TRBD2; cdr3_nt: TGTGCCAGCAGCCAAGGACTAGCGAGCGCCTACACAGATACGCAGTATTTT; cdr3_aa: CASSQGLASAYTDTQYF
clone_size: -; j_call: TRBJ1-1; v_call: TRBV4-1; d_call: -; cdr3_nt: TGCGCCAGCAGCTACCGGTGGGGAACTGAAGCTTTCTTT; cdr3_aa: CASSYRWGTEAFF
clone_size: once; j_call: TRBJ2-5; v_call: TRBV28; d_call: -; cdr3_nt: TGTGCCAGCAGTTCGATCCTAGGGGCAAGGTCAGGAGAGACCCAGTACTTC; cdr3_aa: CASSSILGARSGETQYF
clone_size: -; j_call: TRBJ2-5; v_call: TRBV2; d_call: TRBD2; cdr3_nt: TGTGCCAGCAGTCGATTCATGGCCGGGACTAGCGGGAGAGGGGGCCAAGAGACCCAGTACTTC; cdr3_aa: CASSRFMAGTSGRGGQETQYF
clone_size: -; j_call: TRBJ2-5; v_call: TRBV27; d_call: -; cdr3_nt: TGTGCCAGCAGGCAATCCCTAGCCGAGACCCAGTACTTC; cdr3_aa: CASRQSLAETQYF
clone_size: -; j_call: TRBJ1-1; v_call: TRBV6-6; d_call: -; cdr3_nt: TGTGCCAGCTATTCGGGGAATCTGAACACTGAAGCTTTCTTT; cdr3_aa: CASYSGNLNTEAFF